This T cell receptor beta chain was obtained from a study of shared clonotypes between healthy human individuals. The CDR3 consists of 16 residues. Trimming shortened V by 0 bases and J by 3 bases, and 14 bases separated the two germline ends. Germline V gene lookup returns CDR1 SGHRS and CDR2 YFSETQ. The protocol was immunoSEQ multiplex PCR, while the TCRdb copy is restricted to in-frame clones and leaves out a portion. The sample records about 2,500,000 clones, roughly 92% being singletons. This sequence was found in a man younger than 35 in good health. The chain carries TRBV5-1 and TRBJ2-3, with D hard to call. The sequenced sample consisted of naive CD4+ T cells sorted from blood. Subset defined: CD45RA+ positively selected. The CDR3 region has the DNA TGCGCCAGCAGCTTGGAAGGGCCAGGCCCGACAGATACGCAGTATTTT. Its translation: CASSLEGPGPTDTQYF. The full variable domain, completed using reference TRBV5-1 and TRBJ2-3, is KAGVTQTPRYLIKTRGQQVTLSCSPISGHRSVSWYQQTPGQGLQFLFEYFSETQRNKGNFPGRFSGRQFSNSRSEMNVSTLELGDSALYLCASSLEGPGPTDTQYFGPGTRLTVL.